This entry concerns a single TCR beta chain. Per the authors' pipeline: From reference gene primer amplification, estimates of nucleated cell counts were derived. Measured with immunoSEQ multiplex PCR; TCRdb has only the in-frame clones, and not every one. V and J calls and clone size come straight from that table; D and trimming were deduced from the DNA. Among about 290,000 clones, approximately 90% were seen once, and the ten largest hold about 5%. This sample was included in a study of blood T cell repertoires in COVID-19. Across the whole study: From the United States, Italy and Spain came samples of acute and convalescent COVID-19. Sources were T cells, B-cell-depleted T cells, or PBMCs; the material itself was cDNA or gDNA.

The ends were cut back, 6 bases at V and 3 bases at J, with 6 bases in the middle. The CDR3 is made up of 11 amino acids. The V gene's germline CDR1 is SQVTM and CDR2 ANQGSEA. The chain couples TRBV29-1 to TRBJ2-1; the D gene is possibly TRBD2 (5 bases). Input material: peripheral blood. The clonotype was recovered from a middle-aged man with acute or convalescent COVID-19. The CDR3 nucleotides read TGCAGCGTCGGGGACTACAATGAGCAGTTCTTC. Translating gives CSVGDYNEQFF.